This entry is about one T cell receptor beta chain. Its antigen is unknown. This sample was included in a study of blood T cells in healthy people across ages. Study results and limitations: Donors of long life had a larger count of naive CD4+ cells and greater diversity than aged donors. Significant beta diversity loss was already apparent by age approximately 42, declining roughly linearly.

The CDR3 loop spans 17 amino acids. Germline CDR1 is LGHDT and CDR2 is YNNKEL (reference sequence). Trimming stripped 4 bases from V and 3 bases from J, with 21 bases between. Primers used in a second PCR of about 7 to 12 cycles were a sample-barcoded 5' primer and a J-beta primer mix. A 12-random-nucleotide template-switch adaptor tagged each cDNA molecule. From the 5' RACE reads, TCRdb called clonotypes with MiXCR, one entry per CDR3 protein. The sample consists of about 1.8 million distinct CDR3 sequences, 49% of them appearing once. Extracted total RNA amounted to at least 5.5 micrograms for each sample.

V gene TRBV3-1 combines with J gene TRBJ2-5; D may be TRBD2 (5 bases). The specimen sequenced was blood. This receptor was identified in a woman aged 40 to 50 in good health. The CDR3 region is CASSPSGPGWSKETQYF. As DNA, the CDR3 is TGTGCCAGCAGCCCCAGTGGGCCGGGGTGGAGTAAAGAGACCCAGTACTTC.